The TCR beta chain under discussion was sequenced for a study of blood T cell repertoires in COVID-19. Study at large: From the United States, Italy and Spain came samples of acute and convalescent COVID-19. In each case, the material was cDNA or gDNA derived from T cells, B-cell-depleted T cells, or PBMCs.

Method: immunoSEQ multiplex PCR; TCRdb's copy keeps in-frame clones and lacks some. The sample holds about 110,000 clones; 85% to 90% are singletons and the top ten take around 1.1%. The CDR3 is 19 residues long. Material for sequencing was peripheral blood. The V call is TRBV21-1, the J call TRBJ2-2; TRBD2, the D gene given by the table, was not confirmed from the DNA. TRBV21-1 corresponds to a pseudogene. The clonotype comes from a human donor in a cohort sampled during active COVID-19. The CDR3 sequence: CASSYGLAGGPLDTGELFF. The CDR3 coding sequence is TGTGCCAGCAGCTACGGACTAGCGGGGGGGCCGTTGGACACCGGGGAGCTGTTTTTT.